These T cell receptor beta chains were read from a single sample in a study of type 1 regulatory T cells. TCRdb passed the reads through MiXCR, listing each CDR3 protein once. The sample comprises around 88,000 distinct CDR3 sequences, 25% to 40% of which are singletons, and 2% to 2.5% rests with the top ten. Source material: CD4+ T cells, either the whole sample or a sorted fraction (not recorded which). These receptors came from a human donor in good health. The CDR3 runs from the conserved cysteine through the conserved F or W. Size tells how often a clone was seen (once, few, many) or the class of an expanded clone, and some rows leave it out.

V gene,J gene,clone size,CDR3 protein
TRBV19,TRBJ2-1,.,CASSRIEGGNEQFF
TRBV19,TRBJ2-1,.,CASKGGVDEQFF
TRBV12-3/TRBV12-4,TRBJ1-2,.,CASSTQGHGYTF
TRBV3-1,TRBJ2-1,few,CASSPPVRVAEIGSYNEQFF
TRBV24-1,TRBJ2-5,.,CATSDPIRDTHQETQYF
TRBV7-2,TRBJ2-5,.,CASSPGLAGEQETQYF
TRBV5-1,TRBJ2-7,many,CASSRDGSGRDYEQYF
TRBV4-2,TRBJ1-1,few,CASSQRLSWTGEAFF
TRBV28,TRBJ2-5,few,CASSVTGTKETQYF
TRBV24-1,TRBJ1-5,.,CATGNQGSQPQHF
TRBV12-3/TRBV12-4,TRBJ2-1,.,CASSPLRLAGYNEQFF
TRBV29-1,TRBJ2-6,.,CSVESGMRGANVLTF
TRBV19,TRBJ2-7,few,CASRETGGAYEQYF
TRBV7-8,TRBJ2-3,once,CASLQGVGTDTQYF
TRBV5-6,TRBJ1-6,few,CASSSRPGWSNSPLHF
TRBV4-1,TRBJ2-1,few,CASSQVVGLAGGNEQFF
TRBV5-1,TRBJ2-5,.,CASSPIEGTQYF
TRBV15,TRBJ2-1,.,CATSGGGHNEQFF
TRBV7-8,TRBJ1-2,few,CASSYDRGSYGYTF
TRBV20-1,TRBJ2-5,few,CSATGVQETQYF
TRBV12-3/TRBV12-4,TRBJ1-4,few,CASRLDRDEKLFF
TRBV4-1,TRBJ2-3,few,CASSHLPQRGRTDTQYF
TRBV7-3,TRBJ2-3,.,CASSLSFQDTQYF
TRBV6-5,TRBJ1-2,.,CASSPSNRGYTF
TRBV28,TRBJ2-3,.,CASSLPLPPSEGSQYF